This T cell receptor beta chain comes out of a study of blood T cell repertoires in COVID-19. Study summary: The study drew acute and convalescent COVID-19 samples from the United States, Italy and Spain. T cells, B-cell-depleted T cells, or PBMCs supplied cDNA or gDNA.

CDR3 length equals 16 residues. Germline lookup yields CDR1 SGHNT and CDR2 YENEEA. V was cut by 3 bases and J by 1 base, with 15 bases left in between. The protocol was immunoSEQ multiplex PCR, while the TCRdb copy is restricted to in-frame clones and leaves out a portion. The table includes just over 300,000 clones, about 88% detected once. Ages ranged from roughly 18 to 100 years, with residence in approximately 25 US areas. Donors were grouped by their self-reported clinical history. V usage is TRBV11-3 and J usage is TRBJ1-1; the D gene is possibly TRBD1 (6 bases). The sequenced material came from PBMCs or T cells enriched from blood (not recorded which). This clonotype was obtained from a woman in her thirties or forties who had recovered from COVID-19. The CDR3 here is CASSFPPPQGNTEAFF. CDR3 in DNA: TGTGCCAGCAGCTTCCCCCCCCCACAGGGGAACACTGAAGCTTTCTTT.